This T cell receptor (beta chain) was sequenced during a study of T-cell reconstitution after alpha-beta-depleted transplantation in children. Study results and limitations: Where alpha-beta T cells came from about two months after transplant was reportedly several hundred expanded graft clones. Some patients showed high day-60 TCRbeta diversity, which derived from surviving recipient T cells and thymic progenitors.

This CDR3 contains 16 residues. Germline V gene sequence: CDR1 SGHVS, CDR2 FNYEAQ. Trimming cost V 3 bases and J 1 base; bases outside gene matches: 6. Of note for this clonotype: Its antigen is unknown.

Unique molecular identifiers tagged the TCRbeta library. One entry per CDR3 protein, called by TCRdb with MiXCR from the PCR reads. This sample has about 830,000 distinct CDR3 sequences, with approximately 15% found just once. The sequence was obtained from a male patient between 5 and 17 years old who had a stem cell transplant for acute lymphoblastic leukemia, so the T cells may come from the graft donor. The sample consisted of PBMCs, mostly from graft donor cells, taken 360 days after TCRalphabeta/CD19-depleted stem cell transplant. The chain uses TRBV7-6 and TRBJ2-3; 8 bases line up with TRBD1. The CDR3 protein is CASSFYDRGGTDTQYF. CDR3 nucleotide sequence: TGTGCCAGCAGCTTCTACGACAGGGGAGGCACAGATACGCAGTATTTT.